This TCR beta chain was identified during a study of blood T cells in healthy people across ages. PCR was performed a second time for about 7 to 11 cycles using a sample-barcoded 5' primer and a J-beta primer mix. Via MiXCR, TCRdb re-called the 5' RACE reads, giving one row per CDR3 protein. The table shows 1 million to 1.2 million distinct CDR3 sequences, with roughly two fifths occurring only once. V lost 4 bases and J lost 2; bases outside the gene matches: 2. This CDR3 region has 14 residues. From germline, CDR1 is LNHNV and CDR2 YYDKDF (reference sequence). This clonotype was recorded a few times.

The rearrangement joins TRBV15 to TRBJ1-5; 7 bases align to TRBD1. This receptor was taken from a man aged 18 to 35 in good health. The material sequenced was blood. In nucleotides, the CDR3 is TGTGCCACCAGCACTACAGGGGGCAATCAGCCCCAGCATTTT. Translated, it gives CATSTTGGNQPQHF.